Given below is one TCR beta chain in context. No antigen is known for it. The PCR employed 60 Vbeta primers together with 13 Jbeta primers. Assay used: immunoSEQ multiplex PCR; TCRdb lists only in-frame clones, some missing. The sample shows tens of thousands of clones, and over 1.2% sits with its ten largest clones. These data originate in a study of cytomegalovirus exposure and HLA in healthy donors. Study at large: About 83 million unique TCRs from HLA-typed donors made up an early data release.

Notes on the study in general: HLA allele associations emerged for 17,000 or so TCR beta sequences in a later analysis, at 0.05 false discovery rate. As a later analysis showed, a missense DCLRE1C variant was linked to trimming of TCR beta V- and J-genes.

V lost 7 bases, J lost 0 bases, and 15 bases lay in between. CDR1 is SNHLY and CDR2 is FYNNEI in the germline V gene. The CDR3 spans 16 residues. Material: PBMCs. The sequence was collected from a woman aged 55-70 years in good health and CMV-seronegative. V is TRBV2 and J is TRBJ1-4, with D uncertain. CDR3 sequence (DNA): TGTGCCAGCATGGGGAGGGCCTATGCAACTAATGAAAAACTGTTTTTT. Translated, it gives CASMGRAYATNEKLFF.